The clone carrying this T cell receptor (beta chain) has ten or more counts. As yet, its antigen is unknown. This specimen belongs to a study of neurological immune-mediated disorders. General observations from the study: Phylogenetic grouping placed 18 of 34 multiple sclerosis patients' repertoires in one related-CDR3 cluster, a possible signature.

Looked up from germline, CDR1 is DFQATT and CDR2 is SNEGSKA (reference sequence). V shed 3 bases and J 2 bases; nucleotides not matched to a gene: 7. CDR3 size: 16 residues. TCRdb fed the 5' RACE reads into MiXCR, producing one record per CDR3 protein. The table includes approximately 85,000 distinct CDR3 sequences, approximately 4.6% detected once. Time point given: longitudinal time-point 3. Preparation of the unsorted libraries drew on 2 million PBMCs stored at -80 C. The sequenced sample was PBMCs. The TCR was taken from a woman aged 60-70 years with multiple sclerosis. The chain combines TRBV20-1 with TRBJ2-2, with 9 bases that match TRBD2. The CDR3 region has the DNA TGCAGTGCTAGGCCGCGGGGGGGCCCCAACACCGGGGAGCTGTTTTTT. This codes for CSARPRGGPNTGELFF.